The following is a TCR beta chain sequence with its context. The CDR3 extends over 14 amino acids. V was clipped by 5 bases and J by 0 bases, with 10 bases between them. CDR1 and CDR2 (germline): SGHVS, FQNEAQ. Profiled with immunoSEQ multiplex PCR; TCRdb holds only in-frame clones, not every one. The sample lists over 400,000 clones, approximately 88% seen once, with less than 9% in the top ten. These data belong to a study of blood T cell repertoires in COVID-19. For the study at large: Acute and convalescent COVID-19 specimens originated in the United States, Italy and Spain.

Sequences were obtained from peripheral blood. This TCR was sampled from a woman aged 45-60 years with COVID-19, enrolled during active disease. The chain carries TRBV7-8 and TRBJ1-2, with D possibly being TRBD1 (5 bases). CDR3 residues: CASSTPTANYGYTF. The CDR3 DNA reads as TGTGCCAGCAGCACCCCGACAGCTAACTATGGCTACACCTTC.